Below, 16 T cell receptor beta chains from the same sample are listed, as sequenced in a study of beta chain features in type 1 diabetes. Sequencing targeted expressed TCRB transcripts, as all isolated RNA had been reverse transcribed. Sequencing was performed with immunoSEQ multiplex PCR; in TCRdb, only in-frame clones are kept and a portion is missing. The sample includes 850,000 to 900,000 clones, roughly 15% of them seen just once. Material: naive CD4+ T cells from blood. The source of these receptors is a woman aged 18 to 35 in good health.

This clone was found a few times. The chain uses TRBV9 and TRBJ2-5; D may match TRBD1 or TRBD2 (5 bases each). V lost 0 bases to trimming and J lost 4 bases, with 13 bases between them. The CDR3 consists of 15 residues. Germline CDR1 and CDR2: SGDLS and YYNGEE. The CDR3 nucleotides read TGTGCCAGCAGCGTAGTCGGGACCCCGGCAGAGACCCAGTACTTC. It encodes CASSVVGTPAETQYF.

The CDR3 spells CASSVGQGRNNEQFF. The CDR3 nucleotides read TGTGCCAGCAGCGTAGGACAGGGGAGGAACAATGAGCAGTTCTTC. The chain is built from TRBV9 and TRBJ2-1; TRBD1 agrees at 8 bases. V lost 0 bases, J lost 5 bases, and 4 bases stayed unmatched. The CDR3 consists of 15 residues. Germline-derived CDR1 and CDR2 are SGDLS and YYNGEE. The full variable domain, in which reference TRBV9 and TRBJ2-1 provide the parts outside the CDR3, is DSGVTQTPKHLITATGQRVTLRCSPRSGDLSVYWYQQSLDQGLQFLIQYYNGEERAKGNILERFSAQQFPDLHSELNLSSLELGDSALYFCASSVGQGRNNEQFFGPGTRLTVL.

This clone was detected a few times. The gene calls are TRBV5-1 and TRBJ2-1, with TRBD2 matching 9 bases. Per germline, CDR1 SGHRS and CDR2 YFSETQ. This CDR3 spans 16 amino acids. The V gene end was trimmed by 0 bases and the J gene end by 5 bases; junction bases not matched to a gene: 6. The CDR3 sequence is CASSLAVAGANNEQFF. The CDR3 region has the DNA TGCGCCAGCAGCTTGGCCGTAGCGGGAGCTAACAATGAGCAGTTCTTC.

The CDR3 DNA is TGTGCCAGCAGTTCCTCCGGGACAGGGGAATACGAGCAGTACTTC. Protein product: CASSSSGTGEYEQYF. The chain joins TRBV28 to TRBJ2-7; 10 positions match TRBD1. Germline V gene lookup returns CDR1 MDHEN and CDR2 SYDVKM. Trimming at V came to 4 bases and at J to 4 bases, leaving 7 bases not matched to a gene. The length of the CDR3 is 15 residues.

There are a few counts of this clone. The rearrangement uses TRBV25-1 and TRBJ2-1; TRBD1 matches 8 bases. J gave up 4 bases and V 3 bases, and 5 bases lay outside the gene matches. This CDR3 region has 15 residues. The V gene's germline CDR1 is MGHDK and CDR2 SYGVNS. For the CDR3, the DNA is TGTGCCAGCAGTGACAGGACAGGGCGGTACAATGAGCAGTTCTTC. This gives the protein CASSDRTGRYNEQFF. Using reference TRBV25-1 and TRBJ2-1 for the parts outside the CDR3, the full variable domain is EADIYQTPRYLVIGTGKKITLECSQTMGHDKMYWYQQDPGMELHLIHYSYGVNSTEKGDLSSESTVSRIRTEHFPLTLESARPSHTSQYLCASSDRTGRYNEQFFGPGTRLTVL.

The chain has TRBV5-1 and TRBJ2-1, with 8 bases matching TRBD2. CDR1 and CDR2 from the germline V gene are SGHRS and YFSETQ. V lost 4 bases, J lost 1 base, and 7 bases stayed unmatched. The CDR3 totals 16 residues. The CDR3 sequence is CASSIQRETSYNEQFF. The CDR3 bases are TGCGCCAGCAGCATTCAGCGGGAGACGTCCTACAATGAGCAGTTCTTC.

The chain employs TRBV18 and TRBJ2-7, with 8 bases matching TRBD2. CDR1 and CDR2 (germline): KGHSH, LQKENI. This CDR3 contains 13 residues. Germline trimming cut 6 bases from V and 7 bases from J; bases unmatched to any gene: 8. CDR3: CASSSGNQGEQYF. CDR3 bases: TGTGCCAGCTCTAGCGGGAACCAAGGGGAGCAGTACTTC.

The sample holds a few counts of this clone. The rearrangement joins TRBV7-2 to TRBJ2-7, with TRBD2 identical over 13 bases. This CDR3 comprises 14 residues. Germline loops: CDR1 SGHTA, CDR2 FQGNSA. With V trimmed by 1 base and J by 10 bases, 4 bases remained unmatched. CDR3 sequence reads: CASSLGTSGSLQYF. Written as DNA, the CDR3 is TGTGCCAGCAGCTTAGGGACTAGCGGGAGCCTCCAGTACTTC.

This clone was recorded a few times. This sequence joins TRBV6-6 and TRBJ2-3, with D uncertain. Germline values: CDR1 MNHNY, CDR2 SVGAGI (reference sequence). The CDR3 runs 16 residues. The V gene lost 0 bases and the J gene lost 3 bases, with 13 bases spanning the gap. CDR3 sequence (DNA): TGTGCCAGCAGTTACTCGTCATCCTCCCCTACAGATACGCAGTATTTT. It encodes CASSYSSSSPTDTQYF.

This clone was observed a handful of times. This chain joins TRBV4-3 and TRBJ1-2, with a tentative D call TRBD1 (6 bases). V lost 3 bases to trimming and J lost 3 bases, with 11 bases between them. This CDR3 region has 14 residues. Germline CDR1 is LGHNA and CDR2 is YSLEER. The CDR3 protein is CASSQPGHHYGYTF. As DNA, the CDR3 is TGCGCCAGCAGCCAGCCGGGACACCACTATGGCTACACCTTC.

This clone was counted between two and nine times. CDR3 in amino acids: CASSNQGALRGYTF. CDR3 bases: TGTGCCAGTAGTAACCAGGGGGCCCTTCGTGGCTACACCTTC. J is TRBJ1-2 and V is TRBV19; TRBD1 agrees at 8 bases. Germline values: CDR1 LNHDA, CDR2 SQIVND (reference sequence). The CDR3 has 14 residues. V dropped 4 bases and J dropped 7; count of bases not matched to a gene: 8.

To note about this clone: At one of its ends the junction is not consistent with the germline gene, which may arise from a read error. The rearrangement uses TRBV9 and TRBJ2-2; D unresolved. The CDR3 contains 13 residues. Germline V gene sequence: CDR1 SGDLS, CDR2 YYNGEE. CDR3 nucleotide sequence: TGTGCCAGCCGCGTATCGTCCCCCGGGGAGCTGTTTTTT. Its protein is CASRVSSPGELFF.

This clone occurred a few times. The chain couples TRBV28 to TRBJ2-5, with D possibly being TRBD2 (6 bases). The V end lost 3 bases, the J end lost 1 base, and 12 bases lay between the germline ends. The CDR3 has 15 amino acids. Germline V gives CDR1 MDHEN, CDR2 SYDVKM. The CDR3: CASSFGRGVQETQYF. CDR3 nucleotides: TGTGCCAGCAGTTTCGGGAGAGGCGTCCAAGAGACCCAGTACTTC.

The chain links TRBV5-6 to TRBJ2-1, with 7 bases lining up with TRBD1. J gave up 0 bases and V 0 bases, and 3 bases lay outside the gene matches. This CDR3 spans 16 amino acids. Germline CDR1 and CDR2: SGHDT and YYEEEE. The CDR3 sequence: CASSLDPGGSYNEQFF. In nucleotides, the CDR3 is TGTGCCAGCAGCTTGGATCCAGGGGGCTCCTACAATGAGCAGTTCTTC.

There are a few counts of this clone. Other DNA sequences in this specimen translate into the identical CDR3. This sequence joins TRBV28 and TRBJ2-3; D is unclear. V gave up 5 bases and J gave up 2 bases, with 5 bases separating them. Germline V gene sequence: CDR1 MDHEN, CDR2 SYDVKM. This CDR3 comprises 12 residues. The CDR3 nucleotides are TGTGCCAGCAGTGTGTCCACAGATACGCAGTATTTT. Its protein is CASSVSTDTQYF.

About this clone: The sample holds other DNA sequences that translate to the same CDR3. V is TRBV20-1 and J is TRBJ2-7; D gene unclear. Trimming took 3 bases from V and 2 from J, leaving 5 bases between them. CDR1 is DFQATT and CDR2 is SNEGSKA in the germline V gene (reference sequence). The CDR3 contains 11 residues. CDR3 amino acids: CSARRTYEQYF. The CDR3 DNA reads TGCAGTGCTAGGCGGACCTACGAGCAGTACTTC.